This T cell receptor (beta chain) was captured in a study of cytomegalovirus exposure and HLA in healthy donors. Researchers ran the PCR with 60 Vbeta and 13 Jbeta primers. Measured with immunoSEQ multiplex PCR; TCRdb has only the in-frame clones, and not every one. In the table there are about 150,000 clones, around 86% of which are singletons. The V segment lost 4 bases and the J segment 12 bases; nucleotides outside the gene matches: 15. Per the germline V gene, CDR1 is SGDLS and CDR2 is YYNGEE. The CDR3 runs 14 residues. Overall study results and limits: The classifier was said to identify cytomegalovirus status with high specificity and sensitivity. Data from an earlier analysis indicated that most TCR beta V segments were productive either about 90% or about 30% of the time. Under in vitro conditions, a few CMV-associated chains were confirmed as specific for CMV antigens. There was a cluster of highly shared sequence variants that was likely a sequencing artifact.

For this clone: Its antigen remains unidentified.

Sequenced sample: PBMCs. This chain joins TRBV9 and TRBJ1-2; 7 positions agree with TRBD1. This receptor was identified in a male donor in good health and CMV-seronegative. In DNA, the CDR3 is TGTGCCAGCAGCCCGGGACCGACAGGGACTGGTCACACCTTC. Its translation: CASSPGPTGTGHTF.